These 19 T cell receptor beta chains came from one sample sequenced in a study of CXCR3-negative and CXCR3-positive naive CD8 T cells (dated by TCRdb to about 2019). The paper as a whole reports these results and caveats: Compared with CXCR3-negative naive cells, CXCR3-positive naive cells had TRB CDR3s with higher hydrophobicity (lower Kidera factor 4), lower energy, and higher strength and volume indices.

Antigen specificity for these receptors is unknown. Sequenced using a NextSeq 550. The Human TCR Profiling Kit (MiLaboratory) was used to make UMI-labeled 5' RACE TRB cDNA libraries. The reads went through TCRdb reprocessing, and each CDR3 protein sequence gets one entry with no DNA. The table kept for this sample lists roughly 59,000 distinct CDR3 sequences. Jointly, the top ten make up 0.55% to 0.8% of the sample. Sequencing was carried out using naive CXCR3+ CD8+ T cells from blood. The sample's cell subset or site label, in plain terms: CD45RO-CCR7+CD27+CD95- naive CD8+ T cells expressing CXCR3 (TNR3+). These receptors originate from a human donor in good health. Some clones in this sample may be carry-over from other donors' samples.

CDR3 in amino acids: CSVEEGPGRAGPQHF. The chain is built from TRBV29-1 and TRBJ1-5. Germline lookup yields CDR1 SQVTM and CDR2 ANQGSEA. The length of the CDR3 is 15 residues.

The chain employs TRBV18 and TRBJ2-7; TCRdb reports TRBD1, a call that lacks DNA to check it against. In germline, CDR1 is KGHSH, CDR2 LQKENI. This CDR3 comprises 19 residues. The CDR3 spells CASSGGGQYQLLGAYEQYF. Full variable domain (rest looked up from reference TRBV18 and TRBJ2-7): NAGVMQNPRHLVRRRGQEARLRCSPMKGHSHVYWYRQLPEEGLKFMVYLQKENIIDESGMPKERFSAEFPKEGPSILRIQQVVRGDSAAYFCASSGGGQYQLLGAYEQYFGPGTRLTVT.

The V and J genes are TRBV5-5 and TRBJ1-5; TCRdb's D call of TRBD1 is untestable without DNA. The CDR3 contains 14 residues. Germline V gives CDR1 SGHKS, CDR2 YYEKEE (reference sequence). CDR3 protein: CASSAWDGPGPQHF.

The gene calls are TRBV29-1 and TRBJ2-3; the D gene TCRdb calls, TRBD1, cannot be checked with no DNA. Germline V CDR1 and CDR2: SQVTM, ANQGSEA. This CDR3 comprises 16 residues. This chain's CDR3 is CSVYMGGAESTDTQYF.

J is TRBJ1-2 and V is TRBV6-6. The CDR3 length is 14 residues. CDR1 is MNHNY, CDR2 SVGAGI, per germline (reference sequence). CDR3 protein: CASNHPITNYGYTF.

This chain joins TRBV4-2 and TRBJ2-7; no DNA is available, so the TRBD2 call from TCRdb remains unchecked. Germline loops: CDR1 LGHNA, CDR2 YNFKEQ. The CDR3 has 20 residues. The CDR3 loop is CASSHSPRDVLAGVANEQYF.

The J gene is TRBJ2-4, the V gene TRBV27; the D call from TCRdb, TRBD1, cannot be confirmed without DNA. The CDR3 is 19 amino acids. Germline V lookup: CDR1 MNHEY, CDR2 SMNVEV (reference sequence). The CDR3 loop reads CASSPRQGLYDLAKNIQYF.

The V and J genes are TRBV14 and TRBJ1-3; TCRdb's D call of TRBD1 is untestable without DNA. Germline lookup yields CDR1 SGHDN and CDR2 FVKESK. This CDR3 comprises 16 residues. The CDR3 sequence is CASSQDRGASGNTIYF.

The V and J genes are TRBV7-9 and TRBJ1-1; absent DNA, TCRdb's TRBD1 call cannot be checked. Germline CDR1 reads SEHNR; CDR2 reads FQNEAQ (reference sequence). The CDR3 contains 20 residues. This CDR3 is CASSLFYGGKTEGSNTEAFF.

This chain links TRBV11-1 with TRBJ2-1; there is no DNA to check the TCRdb D call of TRBD2. CDR1 SGHAT and CDR2 FQDESV come from the germline V gene (reference sequence). CDR3 size: 15 residues. CDR3 region: CASSLVTSGVDEQFF.

The chain couples TRBV7-6 to TRBJ2-3; lacking DNA, the TRBD1 call made by TCRdb goes unchecked. The CDR3 totals 15 residues. Germline CDR1 reads SGHVS; CDR2 reads FNYEAQ. This CDR3 reads CASSQGTGPADTQYF.

This chain links TRBV11-2 with TRBJ2-1; TCRdb lists TRBD1, though no DNA is available to test this call. Germline V gives CDR1 SGHAT, CDR2 FQNNGV. The CDR3 is 17 residues long. The CDR3 is CASSPDRGSRTYNEQFF.

The chain recombines TRBV9 with TRBJ2-1; checking the TCRdb D call of TRBD1 is not possible without DNA. Germline V lookup: CDR1 SGDLS, CDR2 YYNGEE. The CDR3 loop spans 14 amino acids. CDR3 sequence reads: CASSVRGLDNEQFF.

This rearrangement joins TRBV12-3 or TRBV12-4 to TRBJ1-2; TCRdb reports TRBD1, a call that lacks DNA to check it against. CDR3 length: 13 residues. The CDR3 loop is CASKLTGYYGYTF.

This chain connects TRBV29-1 to TRBJ2-1; TCRdb indicates TRBD2, and absent DNA this call remains unverified. The CDR3 covers 18 residues. The germline V gene encodes CDR1 SQVTM and CDR2 ANQGSEA. CDR3 sequence: CSVDSRLAMGSSYNEQFF.

V gene TRBV13 combines with J gene TRBJ2-7; TCRdb indicates TRBD1, and absent DNA this call remains unverified. CDR1 and CDR2 from the germline V gene are PRHDT and FYEKMQ (reference sequence). This CDR3 contains 15 residues. CDR3 protein: CASSGGRDPYYEQYF.

The chain carries TRBV2 and TRBJ2-1; as DNA is missing, the TRBD1 call by TCRdb cannot be tested. The CDR3 has 14 amino acids. From germline, CDR1 is SNHLY and CDR2 FYNNEI. The CDR3 region is CASSGVWGADEQFF.

The V call is TRBV27, the J call TRBJ1-1. CDR1 is MNHEY, CDR2 SMNVEV, per germline (reference sequence). The CDR3 is made up of 12 amino acids. CDR3 loop: CASSLRAGEAFF.

The V gene is TRBV27, the J gene TRBJ2-1; TCRdb proposes TRBD1, but this gene call is untestable without DNA. Germline CDR1 reads MNHEY; CDR2 reads SMNVEV (reference sequence). The CDR3 extends over 11 amino acids. The CDR3 is CASSFRGEQFF.